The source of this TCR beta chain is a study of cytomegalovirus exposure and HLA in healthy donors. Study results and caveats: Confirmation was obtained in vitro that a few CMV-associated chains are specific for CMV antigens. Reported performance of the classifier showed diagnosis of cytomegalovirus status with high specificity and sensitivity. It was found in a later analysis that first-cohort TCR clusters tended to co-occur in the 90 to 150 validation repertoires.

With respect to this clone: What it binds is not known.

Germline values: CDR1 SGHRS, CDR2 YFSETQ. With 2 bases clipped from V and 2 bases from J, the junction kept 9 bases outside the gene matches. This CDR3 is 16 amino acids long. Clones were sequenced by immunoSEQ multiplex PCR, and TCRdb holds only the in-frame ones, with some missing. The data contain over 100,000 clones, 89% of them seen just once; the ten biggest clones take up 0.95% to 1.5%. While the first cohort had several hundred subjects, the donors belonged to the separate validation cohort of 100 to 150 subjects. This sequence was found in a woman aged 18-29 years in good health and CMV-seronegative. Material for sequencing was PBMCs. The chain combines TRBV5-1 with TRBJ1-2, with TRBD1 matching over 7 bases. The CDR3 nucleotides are TGCGCCAGCAGCTTCAACCCGGGACAGTTAAACTATGGCTACACCTTC. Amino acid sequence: CASSFNPGQLNYGYTF.